Included here is one T cell receptor (beta chain) sequence, with context. Next came a second PCR, run for roughly 6 to 11 cycles, which used a sample-barcoded 5' primer along with a J-beta primer mix. From the 5' RACE reads, TCRdb called clonotypes with MiXCR, one entry per CDR3 protein. The sample has 600,000 to 800,000 distinct CDR3 sequences, under 65% seen once. The source of the sample is a study of blood T cells in healthy people across ages. This CDR3 is 14 amino acids long. Germline V gene lookup returns CDR1 LGHNA and CDR2 YNFKEQ. V was shortened by 4 bases and J by 2 bases, with 9 bases between the two germline ends.

This clonotype originated in a woman of 80 years or more in good health. The source material was blood. The chain joins TRBV4-2 to TRBJ2-1; no clear D gene. DNA for the CDR3: TGTGCCAGCAGCCCGCGGCAGACCTACAATGAGCAGTTCTTC. It translates to CASSPRQTYNEQFF.